Below are 18 T cell receptor beta chains sequenced from a single sample in a study of shared T cell receptors in the human thymus. Measured with immunoSEQ multiplex PCR; TCRdb has only the in-frame clones, and not every one. The table has roughly 710,000 clones, approximately 85% seen once. These data were likewise used in another study, on human thymus T cells.

The sample taken for sequencing was thymocytes. The receptors were gathered from a girl in the first two years of life with a congenital heart defect.

This clone was counted a few times. V is TRBV27 and J is TRBJ2-1; 9 nucleotides line up with TRBD1. Trimming removed 5 bases from V and 2 bases from J; junction bases left unmatched: 7. This CDR3 is built from 16 residues. Germline CDR1 MNHEY, CDR2 SMNVEV (reference sequence). The CDR3 region has the DNA TGTGCCAGCAGTCTCGCCGACAGGGGGACCTACAATGAGCAGTTCTTC. Translation: CASSLADRGTYNEQFF.

The V gene is TRBV4-1, the J gene TRBJ2-1; D is perhaps TRBD2 (7 bases). From germline, CDR1 is MGHRA and CDR2 YSYEKL. The CDR3 has 20 amino acids. The V end was cut by 0 bases, the J end by 3 bases, with 24 bases between. In DNA form, the CDR3 reads TGCGCCAGCAGCCAAGACCCTCCCCCTGGTTGGCGGGGGCTCTACAATGAGCAGTTCTTC. This sequence encodes CASSQDPPPGWRGLYNEQFF.

The chain recombines TRBV6-5 with TRBJ2-5; 7 bases map to TRBD2. Germline V gene lookup returns CDR1 MNHEY and CDR2 SVGAGI. This CDR3 has 16 residues. V shed 2 bases and J 2 bases; nucleotides not matched to a gene: 8. As DNA, the CDR3 is TGTGCCAGCAGTTACCTCCCGACTAGCAAACAAGAGACCCAGTACTTC. Amino acids: CASSYLPTSKQETQYF.

The rearrangement links TRBV9 to TRBJ2-3; D uncertain. Trimming took off 2 bases at V and 2 bases at J, with 12 bases between the two ends. CDR3 length: 15 amino acids. CDR1 and CDR2 (germline): SGDLS, YYNGEE. The CDR3 region is CASSVLGYNTDTQYF. The CDR3 coding sequence is TGTGCCAGCAGCGTCCTTGGTTACAACACAGATACGCAGTATTTT.

This clone has a handful of counts. V and J are TRBV28 and TRBJ2-5, with TRBD1 as a possible D gene (6 bases). V shed 6 bases and J shed 4 bases, with 12 bases lying between them. Per the germline V gene, CDR1 is MDHEN and CDR2 is SYDVKM. The CDR3 has 13 residues. Here the CDR3 reads CASRLWGRETQYF. CDR3 DNA sequence: TGTGCCAGCAGACTTTGGGGGCGAGAGACCCAGTACTTC. The whole variable domain, remainder taken from reference TRBV28 and TRBJ2-5, is DVKVTQSSRYLVKRTGEKVFLECVQDMDHENMFWYRQDPGLGLRLIYFSYDVKMKEKGDIPEGYSVSREKKERFSLILESASTNQTSMYLCASRLWGRETQYFGPGTRLLVL.

For the CDR3, the DNA is TGCAGCGTCGGACAGATACCCTACAATGAGCAGTTCTTC. Translated: CSVGQIPYNEQFF. The rearrangement joins TRBV29-1 to TRBJ2-1, with D possibly matching TRBD1 (6 bases). With 6 bases removed from V and 2 bases from J, the gap between germline ends came to 11 bases. The length of the CDR3 is 13 residues. From germline, CDR1 is SQVTM and CDR2 ANQGSEA.

This clone occurred once. A read error may produce the germline difference seen at one junction end. The chain recombines TRBV7-8 with TRBJ2-7, with 7 bases fitting TRBD1. The CDR3 covers 12 residues. From germline, CDR1 is SGHVS and CDR2 FQNEAQ. CDR3: CASSLHDRVIDF. DNA of the CDR3: TGTGCCAGCAGCTTACACGACAGGGTAATAGACTTC.

This chain uses TRBV4-1 with TRBJ2-3, with D possibly matching TRBD2 (5 bases). This CDR3 spans 15 amino acids. Between the trimmed V and J ends, which lost 0 bases and 3 bases, there was a span of 10 bases. Looked up from germline, CDR1 is MGHRA and CDR2 is YSYEKL. CDR3 sequence: CASSQEIRGTDTQYF. CDR3 sequence (DNA): TGCGCCAGCAGCCAAGAAATTCGGGGAACAGATACGCAGTATTTT.

The chain recombines TRBV7-2 with TRBJ1-2; 9 nucleotides align to TRBD1. V gave up 5 bases and J gave up 5 bases; unmatched junction bases: 12. This CDR3 comprises 16 residues. CDR1 is SGHTA, CDR2 FQGNSA, per germline. The CDR3 sequence is CASSHQTGTGSYGYTF. DNA of the CDR3: TGTGCCAGCAGCCACCAAACCGGGACAGGGTCATATGGCTACACCTTC.

The chain combines TRBV28 with TRBJ1-5; D is undetermined. Germline lookup yields CDR1 MDHEN and CDR2 SYDVKM. The CDR3 has 21 amino acids. Trimming shortened V by 6 bases and J by 0 bases, and 30 bases separated the two germline ends. The CDR3 reads CASSPSPGPESCGYSNQPQHF. In nucleotides, the CDR3 is TGTGCCAGCAGCCCAAGCCCCGGTCCCGAAAGCTGCGGGTATAGCAATCAGCCCCAGCATTTT.

The CDR3 loop is CASSLAGRPDTQYF. The CDR3 region has the DNA TGCGCCAGCAGCTTAGCAGGTCGCCCAGATACGCAGTATTTT. This chain joins TRBV5-1 and TRBJ2-3; D unclear. Looked up from germline, CDR1 is SGHRS and CDR2 is YFSETQ. V lost 2 bases and J 4 bases, leaving 11 bases between the germline ends. The CDR3 runs 14 residues.

The J gene is TRBJ2-7, the V gene TRBV20-1; maybe TRBD1 (7 bases). The CDR3 runs to 11 residues. The germline V and J ends were trimmed by 3 bases and 11 bases, with 14 bases remaining between them. The germline V gene has CDR1 DFQATT and CDR2 SNEGSKA (reference sequence). The CDR3 DNA follows: TGCAGTGCTAGGCGGGGACAGTCGAAGTACTTC. Translating it yields CSARRGQSKYF.

V usage is TRBV9 and J usage is TRBJ2-3; TRBD2 agrees at 10 bases. The CDR3 covers 19 residues. Germline V lookup: CDR1 SGDLS, CDR2 YYNGEE. Trimming took 0 bases from V and 0 from J; bases not matched to a gene: 10. The CDR3 here is CASSVGRLAGVTSTDTQYF. In nucleotides, the CDR3 is TGTGCCAGCAGCGTAGGAAGGCTAGCGGGGGTCACTAGCACAGATACGCAGTATTTT.

This sequence joins TRBV5-1 and TRBJ2-7; TRBD1 agrees at 8 bases. Looked up from germline, CDR1 is SGHRS and CDR2 is YFSETQ. This CDR3 spans 15 amino acids. V shed 3 bases, J shed 1 base, and the junction held 6 bases outside the gene matches. CDR3 protein: CASSYAQGASYEQYF. DNA for the CDR3: TGCGCCAGCAGCTACGCCCAGGGGGCTTCCTACGAGCAGTACTTC.

The J gene is TRBJ2-6, the V gene TRBV7-3; D possibly corresponds to TRBD1 (5 bases). The CDR3 is 19 residues long. Trimming stripped 5 bases from V and 0 bases from J, with 20 bases between. Germline V gives CDR1 SGHTA, CDR2 FQGTGA. CDR3 DNA: TGTGCCAGCAGCCCCGGAAGGGGCCGCGCAACCTCTGGGGCCAACGTCCTGACTTTC. Translation gives CASSPGRGRATSGANVLTF.

The chain couples TRBV11-1 to TRBJ2-7, with TRBD1 matching over 7 bases. The germline V gene encodes CDR1 SGHAT and CDR2 FQDESV (reference sequence). CDR3 size: 15 residues. V shed 1 base and J 4 bases; nucleotides not matched to a gene: 7. In DNA form, the CDR3 reads TGTGCCAGCAGCTTAGAGGGACAGAGTATGTACGAGCAGTACTTC. This encodes CASSLEGQSMYEQYF. The whole variable domain, remainder taken from reference TRBV11-1 and TRBJ2-7, is EAEVAQSPRYKITEKSQAVAFWCDPISGHATLYWYRQILGQGPELLVQFQDESVVDDSQLPKDRFSAERLKGVDSTLKIQPAELGDSAMYLCASSLEGQSMYEQYFGPGTRLTVT.

V gene TRBV4-3 combines with J gene TRBJ2-3; 9 bases agree with TRBD2. The CDR3 is 15 residues long. V dropped 1 base and J dropped 5; count of bases not matched to a gene: 4. Germline values: CDR1 LGHNA, CDR2 YSLEER. CDR3 loop: CASSQGGGGGDTQYF. The CDR3 DNA follows: TGCGCCAGCAGCCAAGGGGGCGGGGGGGGAGATACGCAGTATTTT.

This clone appeared a few times. For the CDR3, the DNA is TGTGCCAGCAGACCGACCAGCGAGGCCACTGAAGCTTTCTTT. It is translated as CASRPTSEATEAFF. V usage is TRBV6-4 and J usage is TRBJ1-1; the D is unclear. CDR3 length: 14 residues. The V gene's germline CDR1 is MRHNA and CDR2 SNTAGT. V lost 6 bases to trimming and J lost 4 bases, with 15 bases between them.